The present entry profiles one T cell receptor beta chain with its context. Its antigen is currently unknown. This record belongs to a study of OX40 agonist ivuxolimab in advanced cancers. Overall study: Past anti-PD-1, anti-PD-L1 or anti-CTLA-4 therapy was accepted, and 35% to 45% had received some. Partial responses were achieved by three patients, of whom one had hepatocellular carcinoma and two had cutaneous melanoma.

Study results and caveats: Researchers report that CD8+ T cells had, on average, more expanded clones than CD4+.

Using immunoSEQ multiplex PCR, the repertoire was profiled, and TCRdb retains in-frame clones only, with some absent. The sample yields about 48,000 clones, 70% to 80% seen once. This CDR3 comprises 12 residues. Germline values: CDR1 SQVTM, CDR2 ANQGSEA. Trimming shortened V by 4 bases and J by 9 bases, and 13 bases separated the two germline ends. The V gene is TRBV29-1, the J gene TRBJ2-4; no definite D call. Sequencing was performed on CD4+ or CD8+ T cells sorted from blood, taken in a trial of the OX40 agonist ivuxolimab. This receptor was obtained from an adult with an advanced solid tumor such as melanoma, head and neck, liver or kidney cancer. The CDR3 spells CSVGTQEPIQYF. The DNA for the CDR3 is TGCAGCGTTGGGACCCAGGAACCCATTCAGTACTTC.